The subject of this entry is one T cell receptor beta chain. Its antigen is unknown. The sample comes from a study of T-cell memory formation after mild COVID-19. About the research overall: For the most part, TCR clusters were specific to one donor. Study observations and caveats: CD8+ contracting clones occupied EMRA, while CD4+ ones occupied mainly CM and EM. Some clones that responded were present in memory (sampled pre-infection), which suggests cross-reactive memory joined.

TCRdb reanalysed the 5' RACE reads using MiXCR and keeps one entry per CDR3 protein. The repertoire has over 300,000 distinct CDR3 sequences, 20% to 25% of them found once; the top ten carry 21%. This CDR3 contains 16 residues. V lost 4 bases to trimming and J lost 5 bases, with 20 bases between them. CDR1 is LGHDT, CDR2 YNNKEL, per germline (reference sequence). The sequenced material came from PBMCs or a T cell subset sorted from them (not recorded which). This clonotype originated in a young man who had mild COVID-19 (a few samples of this study predate the infection). Cell type and time point are not known. The chain has TRBV3-1 and TRBJ1-1; D is unclear. This CDR3 reads CASSPPQWKGVTEAFF. CDR3 nucleotides: TGTGCCAGCAGCCCACCCCAGTGGAAGGGAGTGACTGAAGCTTTCTTT. The full variable domain, rest sourced from reference TRBV3-1 and TRBJ1-1, is DTAVSQTPKYLVTQMGNDKSIKCEQNLGHDTMYWYKQDSKKFLKIMFSYNNKELIINETVPNRFSPKSPDKAHLNLHINSLELGDSAVYFCASSPPQWKGVTEAFFGQGTRLTVV.